This T cell receptor beta chain was observed in a study of T-cell reconstitution after alpha-beta-depleted transplantation in children. Study-wide results and caveats: Reportedly, alpha-beta T cells present about two months post-transplant originated from several hundred expanded clones of graft origin. T-cell counts and diversity at one year post-transplant came mainly from newly produced T cells.

Trimming cost V 3 bases and J 6 bases; bases outside gene matches: 3. The CDR3 spans 13 residues. Germline lookup yields CDR1 SGHDT and CDR2 YYEEEE. This sample's TCRbeta library carried unique molecular identifier barcodes. Via MiXCR, TCRdb re-called the PCR reads, giving one row per CDR3 protein. Counted here are about 830,000 distinct CDR3 sequences, approximately 15% occurring once; the ten biggest clones make up approximately 5%. This clonotype was counted between two and nine times. The antigen is undetermined. The receptor was derived from a male patient younger than 18 who had a stem cell transplant for acute lymphoblastic leukemia, so the T cells may come from the graft donor. This chain uses TRBV5-6 with TRBJ2-1, with 7 bases identical to TRBD1. Material: PBMCs, mostly from graft donor cells, obtained 360 days after TCRalphabeta/CD19-depleted stem cell transplant. The CDR3 loop is CASSWGQFNEQFF. CDR3 in DNA: TGTGCCAGCAGCTGGGGACAGTTCAATGAGCAGTTCTTC.